The 24 T cell receptor beta chains below were found in one sample sequenced in a study of T cell changes during pregnancy in multiple sclerosis (dated by TCRdb to about 2019). The library relied on the immunoSEQ multiplex PCR assay. The immuneACCESS repertoire file appears here via TCRdb, limited to in-frame rearrangements. These files lack a portion of the clones; in checked studies, under half of the deficit traces to unresolved V genes, and the cause of the others is not known. In this sample the table shows about 61,000 clones, about nine tenths of which occur a single time. Almost 0.9% of the sample belongs to the ten largest clones. The sample consisted of peripheral blood, taken in the first trimester of pregnancy. Every receptor here comes from a female donor in good health, enrolled as a control in a pregnancy study.

V and J are TRBV30 and TRBJ2-5; TRBD2 aligns across 9 bases. V lost 4 bases to trimming and J lost 12 bases; unmatched junction nucleotides: 9. CDR1 is GTSNPN and CDR2 is SVGIG in the germline V gene (reference sequence). This CDR3 region has 12 residues. The CDR3 sequence: CAWKIPGTSKYF. For the CDR3, the DNA is TGTGCCTGGAAGATCCCCGGGACTAGCAAGTACTTC. Full variable domain (remainder filled in from reference TRBV30 and TRBJ2-5): SQTIHQWPATLVQPVGSPLSLECTVEGTSNPNLYWYRQAAGRGLQLLFYSVGIGQISSEVPQNLSASRPQDRQFILSSKKLLLSDSGFYLCAWKIPGTSKYFGPGTRLLVL.

The chain has TRBV4-3 and TRBJ1-2; D perhaps matches TRBD1 (6 bases). This CDR3 is built from 14 residues. Germline CDR1 reads LGHNA; CDR2 reads YSLEER. V gave up 0 bases and J gave up 3 bases, with 8 bases separating them. The CDR3 DNA reads as TGCGCCAGCAGCCAAGACAGGGGAGACTATGGCTACACCTTC. This sequence encodes CASSQDRGDYGYTF.

The chain joins TRBV7-2 to TRBJ2-7, with 7 positions matching TRBD1. In germline, CDR1 is SGHTA, CDR2 FQGNSA. This CDR3 has 15 amino acids. V shed 3 bases and J 5 bases; nucleotides not matched to a gene: 10. The CDR3 loop reads CASSFNRGPGNEQYF. CDR3 nucleotide sequence: TGTGCCAGCAGCTTCAACAGGGGTCCTGGTAACGAGCAGTACTTC.

The chain carries TRBV27 and TRBJ1-3; 7 bases are shared with TRBD1. Germline assignment: CDR1 MNHEY and CDR2 SMNVEV (reference sequence). J was trimmed by 5 bases and V by 4 bases; bases with no gene match: 5. This CDR3 contains 14 residues. For the CDR3, the DNA is TGTGCCAGCAGTTCCGCGGACAGGCGAAACACCATATATTTT. Its translation: CASSSADRRNTIYF.

The chain employs TRBV7-9 and TRBJ1-1; D gene uncertain. Deletions cut 2 bases from V and 6 bases from J, with 4 bases between. Germline lookup yields CDR1 SEHNR and CDR2 FQNEAQ (reference sequence). The CDR3 loop spans 11 amino acids. The DNA for the CDR3 is TGTGCCAGCAGCTTAAGCGCTGAAGCTTTCTTT. It translates to CASSLSAEAFF.

J is TRBJ1-2 and V is TRBV9; tentatively, D is TRBD1 (6 bases). Trimming cost V 0 bases and J 2 bases, with 11 bases left between them. Germline V gene data show CDR1 as SGDLS and CDR2 as YYNGEE. The CDR3 is 15 amino acids. CDR3 coding DNA: TGTGCCAGCAGCGTAGTAGACAGGTTCAACTATGGCTACACCTTC. Protein product: CASSVVDRFNYGYTF.

The chain combines TRBV7-2 with TRBJ1-5; D possibly corresponds to TRBD1 (6 bases). V gave up 4 bases and J gave up 0 bases, with 13 bases separating them. Germline CDR1 is SGHTA and CDR2 is FQGNSA. The CDR3 spans 16 residues. This chain's CDR3 is CASSWLGTNSNQPQHF. CDR3 in DNA: TGTGCCAGCAGCTGGCTCGGGACAAATAGCAATCAGCCCCAGCATTTT.

Regarding this clone: A junction boundary mismatches the germline segment, possibly from a read error. The chain couples TRBV4-3 to TRBJ1-2; tentatively, D is TRBD1 (5 bases). The germline V gene has CDR1 LGHNA and CDR2 YSLEER. The CDR3 consists of 15 residues. The CDR3 DNA is TGCGCCAGCAGCCAAGTTCGGGACTCTAAATATGGCTACACCTTC. Translated: CASSQVRDSKYGYTF.

This chain links TRBV2 with TRBJ1-1; 7 bases are shared with TRBD1. The CDR3 sequence is 14 residues long. The junction had 5 bases not matched to a gene; V was cut back by 3 bases and J by 4 bases. CDR1 is SNHLY and CDR2 is FYNNEI in the germline V gene. The CDR3 coding sequence is TGTGCCAGCAGTGATTGGAGGGGGCCCACTGAAGCTTTCTTT. Protein: CASSDWRGPTEAFF. The full variable domain, completed using reference TRBV2 and TRBJ1-1, is EPEVTQTPSHQVTQMGQEVILRCVPISNHLYFYWYRQILGQKVEFLVSFYNNEISEKSEIFDDQFSVERPDGSNFTLKIRSTKLEDSAMYFCASSDWRGPTEAFFGQGTRLTVV.

The rearrangement uses TRBV11-2 and TRBJ1-1, with D possibly TRBD1 on 5 matching bases. Germline CDR1 is SGHAT and CDR2 is FQNNGV. V was pared by 1 base and J by 1 base, with 7 bases between. The CDR3 consists of 14 residues. The DNA of the CDR3 is TGTGCCAGCAGCTTAGTCGGGGGGAACACTGAAGCTTTCTTT. Its translation is CASSLVGGNTEAFF.

This clone came up once. The genes are TRBV7-2 and TRBJ1-2, with D maybe TRBD1 (6 bases). The CDR3 runs 17 residues. Germline V lookup: CDR1 SGHTA, CDR2 FQGNSA. With 1 base removed from V and 8 bases from J, the gap between germline ends came to 23 bases. CDR3 residues: CASSLGGGAVGRGGYTF. CDR3 DNA: TGTGCCAGCAGCTTAGGAGGGGGGGCGGTTGGTCGCGGCGGCTACACCTTC. Supplemented by reference TRBV7-2 and TRBJ1-2, the full variable domain reads GAGVSQSPSNKVTEKGKDVELRCDPISGHTALYWYRQSLGQGLEFLIYFQGNSAPDKSGLPSDRFSAERTGGSVSTLTIQRTQQEDSAVYLCASSLGGGAVGRGGYTFGSGTRLTVV.

V is TRBV4-1 and J is TRBJ2-1; D gene unclear. Germline CDR1 and CDR2: MGHRA and YSYEKL. CDR3 size: 14 residues. V dropped 1 base and J dropped 4 bases, with 8 bases sitting between them. This CDR3 is CASSQGVEYNEQFF. In DNA form, the CDR3 reads TGCGCCAGCAGCCAAGGCGTAGAATACAATGAGCAGTTCTTC.

The gene calls are TRBV7-8 and TRBJ2-3, with a possible D match to TRBD1 (6 bases). The V and J ends lost 3 bases and 12 bases respectively, with 13 bases between them. Germline loops: CDR1 SGHVS, CDR2 FQNEAQ. The CDR3 spans 12 residues. CDR3 protein: CASSFHRDIQYF. The DNA of the CDR3 is TGTGCCAGCAGCTTCCACAGGGATATACAGTATTTT.

The chain carries TRBV7-2 and TRBJ2-1, with D maybe TRBD2 (5 bases). CDR1 is SGHTA, CDR2 FQGNSA, per germline. The CDR3 contains 14 residues. The ends were cut back, 2 bases at V and 8 bases at J, with 13 bases in the middle. This CDR3 is CASSLTGGRDEQFF. The CDR3 bases are TGTGCCAGCAGCTTAACTGGCGGGCGGGATGAGCAGTTCTTC. Together with reference TRBV7-2 and TRBJ2-1, the CDR3 gives the full variable domain: GAGVSQSPSNKVTEKGKDVELRCDPISGHTALYWYRQSLGQGLEFLIYFQGNSAPDKSGLPSDRFSAERTGGSVSTLTIQRTQQEDSAVYLCASSLTGGRDEQFFGPGTRLTVL.

This clone was seen once. This chain joins TRBV5-6 and TRBJ1-6, with D possibly being TRBD1 (6 bases). The germline V gene has CDR1 SGHDT and CDR2 YYEEEE. With 7 bases removed from V and 9 bases from J, the gap between germline ends came to 14 bases. This CDR3 is 13 amino acids long. The CDR3: CASGTGYVSPLHF. CDR3 bases: TGTGCCAGCGGAACAGGGTACGTTTCACCCCTCCACTTT. The full variable domain, in which reference TRBV5-6 and TRBJ1-6 provide the parts outside the CDR3, is DAGVTQSPTHLIKTRGQQVTLRCSPKSGHDTVSWYQQALGQGPQFIFQYYEEEERQRGNFPDRFSGHQFPNYSSELNVNALLLGDSALYLCASGTGYVSPLHFGNGTRLTVT.

This chain connects TRBV6-1 to TRBJ1-2; 7 bases match TRBD1. Germline V gene data show CDR1 as MNHNS and CDR2 as SASEGT. CDR3 length: 16 amino acids. Trimming at V came to 2 bases and at J to 10 bases, leaving 16 bases not matched to a gene. As DNA, the CDR3 is TGTGCCAGCAGTGAAAATCCGACAGGGCGAGAGGTAGTCTACACCTTC. It yields the protein CASSENPTGREVVYTF.

This chain connects TRBV6-6 to TRBJ1-5; 9 bases map to TRBD1. The V and J ends lost 6 bases and 3 bases, in that order; junction bases with no gene match: 9. This CDR3 comprises 16 residues. The germline V gene has CDR1 MNHNY and CDR2 SVGAGI (reference sequence). CDR3 region: CASRGEQGATNQPQHF. The CDR3 coding sequence is TGTGCCAGCAGGGGAGAACAGGGGGCGACCAATCAGCCCCAGCATTTT.

The V and J genes are TRBV19 and TRBJ1-3, with D perhaps matching TRBD1 (6 bases). Looked up from germline, CDR1 is LNHDA and CDR2 is SQIVND (reference sequence). The CDR3 runs 13 residues. The V end lost 11 bases, the J end lost 2 bases, and 13 bases lay between the germline ends. CDR3 in amino acids: CARPRQAGNTIYF. The CDR3 DNA reads as TGTGCCCGACCCCGACAGGCTGGAAACACCATATATTTT.

The gene calls are TRBV7-9 and TRBJ2-3, with TRBD2 identical over 13 bases. Trimming took 5 bases from V and 5 from J; bases not matched to a gene: 10. CDR3 length: 17 residues. The germline V gene encodes CDR1 SEHNR and CDR2 FQNEAQ (reference sequence). This chain's CDR3 is CASSNTGTSGVGDTQYF. CDR3 DNA: TGTGCCAGCAGCAACACCGGGACTAGCGGGGTCGGAGATACGCAGTATTTT.

V usage is TRBV25-1 and J usage is TRBJ1-4, with 7 bases identical to TRBD1. Germline CDR1 MGHDK, CDR2 SYGVNS. J was trimmed by 4 bases and V by 8 bases; bases with no gene match: 4. The CDR3 has 13 amino acids. Here the CDR3 reads CASGGQNNEKLFF. The CDR3 region has the DNA TGTGCCAGCGGGGGACAGAATAATGAAAAACTGTTTTTT.

This clone was seen just once. The rearrangement uses TRBV9 and TRBJ2-7; a weak D match, TRBD1 (5 bases). V lost 4 bases and J lost 0, with 14 bases in between. This CDR3 contains 15 residues. Germline-derived CDR1 and CDR2 are SGDLS and YYNGEE. CDR3: CASSPGQASSYEQYF. The CDR3 DNA reads as TGTGCCAGCAGCCCAGGGCAGGCTAGCTCCTACGAGCAGTACTTC.

This chain connects TRBV27 to TRBJ1-2; D unresolved. Germline values: CDR1 MNHEY, CDR2 SMNVEV (reference sequence). The CDR3 runs to 15 residues. V was trimmed by 3 bases and J by 2 bases, leaving 13 bases between them. Here the CDR3 reads CASSFSSAGNYGYTF. CDR3 DNA: TGTGCCAGCAGTTTCTCTAGCGCGGGGAACTATGGCTACACCTTC.

This chain links TRBV19 with TRBJ1-6; 11 bases are a match to TRBD1. The CDR3 spans 15 residues. Per germline, CDR1 LNHDA and CDR2 SQIVND (reference sequence). The V segment lost 5 bases and the J segment 7 bases; nucleotides outside the gene matches: 4. The CDR3 coding sequence is TGTGCCAGTAGTTCGGGACAGGGGGAAAATTCACCCCTCCACTTT. Its translation: CASSSGQGENSPLHF.

J is TRBJ2-5 and V is TRBV4-2; 7 bases are a match to TRBD2. Germline V gives CDR1 LGHNA, CDR2 YNFKEQ. The V gene end was trimmed by 0 bases and the J gene end by 3 bases; junction bases not matched to a gene: 7. The CDR3 is 16 residues long. The CDR3: CASSQDQGLQKETQYF. CDR3 in DNA: TGTGCCAGCAGCCAAGATCAGGGACTACAAAAAGAGACCCAGTACTTC.